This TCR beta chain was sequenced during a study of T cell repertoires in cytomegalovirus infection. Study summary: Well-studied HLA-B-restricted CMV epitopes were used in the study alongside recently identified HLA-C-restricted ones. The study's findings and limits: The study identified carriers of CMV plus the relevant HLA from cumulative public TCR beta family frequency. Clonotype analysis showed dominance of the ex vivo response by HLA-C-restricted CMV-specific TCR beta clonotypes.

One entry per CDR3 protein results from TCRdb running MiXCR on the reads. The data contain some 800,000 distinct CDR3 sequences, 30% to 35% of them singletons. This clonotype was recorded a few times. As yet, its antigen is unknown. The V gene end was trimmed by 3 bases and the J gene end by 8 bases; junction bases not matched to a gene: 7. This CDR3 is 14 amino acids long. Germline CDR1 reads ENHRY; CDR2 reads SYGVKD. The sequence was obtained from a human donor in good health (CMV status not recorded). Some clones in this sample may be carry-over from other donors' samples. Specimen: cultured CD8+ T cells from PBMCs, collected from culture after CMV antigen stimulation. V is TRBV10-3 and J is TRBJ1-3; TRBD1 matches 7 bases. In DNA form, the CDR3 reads TGTGCCATCAGTGACCCTGACAGGGCGGACACCATATATTTT. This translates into CAISDPDRADTIYF.